The clone carrying this T cell receptor beta chain appeared a single time. The source of the sample is a study of blood T cell repertoires in COVID-19. Study as a whole: Sites in the United States, Italy and Spain provided acute and convalescent COVID-19 samples. Sources were T cells, B-cell-depleted T cells, or PBMCs; the material itself was cDNA or gDNA.

Per the original data handling: Amplifying reference gene primers gave estimates of nucleated cell counts. Using immunoSEQ multiplex PCR, the repertoire was profiled, and TCRdb retains in-frame clones only, with some absent. V and J calls and clone size are copied from that table; D and trimming were computed from the DNA. Among approximately 160,000 clones listed, more than 75% were seen once. Germline assignment: CDR1 SNHLY and CDR2 FYNNEI. The junction had 13 bases not matched to a gene; V was cut back by 11 bases and J by 5 bases. CDR3 length equals 14 residues. The material sequenced was peripheral blood. The TCR sequence derives from an older woman with COVID-19, enrolled during active disease. V and J are TRBV2 and TRBJ1-1, with TRBD1 matching 8 bases. CDR3 nucleotides: TGTGCCCGCGGATTGACAGGGGATGGTACTGAAGCTTTCTTT. The encoded protein is CARGLTGDGTEAFF. Filled out from reference TRBV2 and TRBJ1-1, the complete variable domain reads EPEVTQTPSHQVTQMGQEVILRCVPISNHLYFYWYRQILGQKVEFLVSFYNNEISEKSEIFDDQFSVERPDGSNFTLKIRSTKLEDSAMYFCARGLTGDGTEAFFGQGTRLTVV.